The sequence of this T cell receptor delta chain was determined in a study of Vδ1+ human thymocytes. Study-wide findings and caveats: Thymic delta-chain repertoires held 20% to 25% Vdelta2 sequences and few Vdelta3, despite high sort purity. Thymic TRG and TRD repertoires appeared highly polyclonal. Unexpected Vdelta2 sequences could cause misinterpretation of bulk repertoire data.

J gave up 0 bases and V 1 base, and 22 bases lay outside the gene matches. This CDR3 spans 22 amino acids. Per the germline V gene, CDR1 is TSWWSYY and CDR2 is QGS. This clone was seen a few times. Its antigen is currently unknown. Extracted RNA was reverse transcribed into cDNA. Pooled V-gene forward primers with one constant-region reverse primer generated the CDR3 amplicons by multiplex PCR. TCRdb repeated clone calling on the multiplex PCR reads with CATT. The sample holds 45,000 to 75,000 delta-chain clones; roughly 16% are singletons and the top ten take about 0.4%. The TCR was taken from a girl under two years old who had congenital heart surgery. Material: Vdelta1+ gamma-delta thymocytes from the thymus. Subset here: FACS-sorted CD3+ TCRalphabeta- TCRVdelta1+ TCRVdelta2- thymocytes. The genes are TRDV1 and TRDJ1; TRDD3 agrees at 8 bases. Here the CDR3 DNA reads TGTGCTCTTGGGGAACATAAAGCCTTCGCCTCATGGGGGATTATGTACACCGATAAACTCATCTTT. Amino acid sequence: CALGEHKAFASWGIMYTDKLIF.